The clone carrying this T cell receptor beta chain came up a few times. The data derive from a study of regulatory T cells in long-lasting Graves disease. Construction of the TCR beta libraries employed iRepertoire HTBI primers in conjunction with Arm-PCR of CDR3 regions. TCRdb passed the multiplex PCR reads through MiXCR, listing each CDR3 protein once. Among about 470,000 distinct CDR3 sequences listed, around a fifth were seen once. CDR3 length equals 16 residues. Germline values: CDR1 SGHVS, CDR2 FQNEAQ. Losses at the gene ends were 5 bases for V and 2 bases for J; bases not matched to a gene: 9. Time point defined: persistent/refractory GD, antithyroid drugs over 5 years with positive TRAb. PBMC-extracted RNA yielded the TCR library.

The V and J genes are TRBV7-8 and TRBJ2-5, with 9 bases that match TRBD2. Sequenced here: peripheral blood mononuclear cells (PBMCs), sampled when the disease was refractory, from a patient treated with antithyroid drugs. This TCR came from a female donor with Graves disease. The DNA of the CDR3 is TGTGCCAGCAGCCTGCTGCGGGGGGGAAAGCAAGAGACCCAGTACTTC. Protein sequence: CASSLLRGGKQETQYF.